This T cell receptor (beta chain) stems from a study of CD8 T cells in Susac syndrome. The CDR3 loop spans 14 amino acids. Unmatched junction bases numbered 6, after V lost 3 bases and J lost 5 bases. Germline values: CDR1 SQVTM, CDR2 ANQGSEA. With random hexamers, roughly 0.5 to 1 ug RNA was reverse transcribed. Amplification of the TCR beta CDR3 was carried out by immunoSEQ multiplex PCR, which spanned a total of 54 Vbeta and 13 Jbeta segments. Each CDR3 protein is one row after TCRdb ran MiXCR on the immunoSEQ multiplex PCR reads. This sample has roughly 200,000 distinct CDR3 sequences; around 95% occur once, and the top ten carry approximately 0.09%. Through negative isolation, CD4+ and CD8+ T cells were obtained, while TEMRA cells were enriched using FACS.

V is TRBV29-1 and J is TRBJ1-2; 10 bases are shared with TRBD1. This receptor was identified in a human donor with multiple sclerosis. Sequenced sample: CD4+ T cells from PBMCs. The CDR3 is CSVESRDRGYGYTF. CDR3 bases: TGCAGCGTTGAGAGCCGGGACAGGGGTTATGGCTACACCTTC.